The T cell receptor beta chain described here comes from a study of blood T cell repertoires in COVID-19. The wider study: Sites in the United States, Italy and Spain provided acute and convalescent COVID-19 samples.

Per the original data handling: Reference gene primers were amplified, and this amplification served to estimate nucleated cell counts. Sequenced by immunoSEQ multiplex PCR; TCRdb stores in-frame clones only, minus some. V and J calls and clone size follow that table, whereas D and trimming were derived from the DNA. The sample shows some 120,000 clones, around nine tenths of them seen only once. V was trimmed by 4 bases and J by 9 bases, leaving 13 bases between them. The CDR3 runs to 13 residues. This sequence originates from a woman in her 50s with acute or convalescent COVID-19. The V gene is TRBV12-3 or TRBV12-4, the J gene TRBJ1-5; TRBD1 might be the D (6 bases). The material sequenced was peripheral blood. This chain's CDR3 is CASSWDTRGPQHF. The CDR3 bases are TGTGCCAGCAGTTGGGACACCCGGGGGCCCCAGCATTTT.